The TCR beta chain described here comes from a study of cytomegalovirus exposure and HLA in healthy donors. The germline CDR1 and CDR2 sequences are MNHNS and SASEGT. The V gene lost 6 bases and the J gene lost 3 bases, with 15 bases spanning the gap. This CDR3 has 14 residues. On this clone itself: The antigen remains unidentified.

PCR amplification relied on 60 Vbeta primers (plus 13 Jbeta primers). Original processing notes: Later, tens of millions of unique TCR beta chains were counted in an analysis, and 10 million to 12 million of them were shared. Sequenced by immunoSEQ multiplex PCR; TCRdb stores in-frame clones only, minus some. V and J calls plus clone size are reproduced from that table; the DNA served to infer D and trimming. Of about 250,000 clones listed, under 80% were seen once; the top ten hold 2% to 2.5%. General study findings and limits: A few of the chains that were CMV-associated were confirmed in vitro to be specific for CMV antigens.

The source is a female donor in good health and CMV-seronegative. The sequencing sample was made of PBMCs. This chain joins TRBV6-1 and TRBJ2-7; D remains unclear. Here the CDR3 reads CASRLNPPNYEQYF. The DNA for the CDR3 is TGTGCCAGCAGGCTAAACCCGCCAAACTACGAGCAGTACTTC.